The sequence of this TCR beta chain was determined in a study of shared clonotypes between healthy human individuals. Germline-derived CDR1 and CDR2 are SNHLY and FYNNEI. The CDR3 has 13 residues. Germline trimming cut 6 bases from V and 7 bases from J; bases unmatched to any gene: 4. The repertoire was sequenced with immunoSEQ multiplex PCR; TCRdb's copy has only in-frame clones and lacks some. The repertoire holds over a million clones, with approximately 72% as singletons. The sequence was obtained from a man younger than 35 in good health. Source material: memory CD4+ T cells sorted from blood. Noted subset: CD45RA-negative fraction. The V and J genes are TRBV2 and TRBJ1-3, with 9 bases aligning to TRBD1. In DNA, the CDR3 is TGTGCCAGCAGGTTACAGGGGGCCAACACCATATATTTT. Translating gives CASRLQGANTIYF.